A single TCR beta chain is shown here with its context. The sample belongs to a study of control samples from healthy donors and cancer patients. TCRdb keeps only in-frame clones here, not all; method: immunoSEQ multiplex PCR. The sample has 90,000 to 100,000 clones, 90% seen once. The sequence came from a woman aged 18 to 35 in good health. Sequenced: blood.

The CDR3 protein is CASSDGPSGGTEAFF. In DNA, the CDR3 is TGTGCCAGCAGCGATGGGCCCTCAGGGGGCACTGAAGCTTTCTTT. This chain links TRBV9 with TRBJ1-1; 7 bases align to TRBD1. Germline CDR1 SGDLS, CDR2 YYNGEE. There are 15 residues in the CDR3. J gave up 4 bases and V 3 bases, and 9 bases lay outside the gene matches.